This T cell receptor beta chain was profiled in a study of blood T cell repertoires in COVID-19. How the authors handled the data: Reference gene primer amplification gave nucleated cell count estimates. Sequencing was performed with immunoSEQ multiplex PCR; in TCRdb, only in-frame clones are kept and a portion is missing. Clonal size and the V and J genes are those of that table, whereas D and trimming came from the DNA. The repertoire has 24,000 or so clones, about nine tenths of them found once; the top ten carry less than 15%. The J segment lost 1 base and the V segment lost 5 bases, leaving 1 base of the junction unmatched. CDR3 length: 13 residues. CDR1 SGHTA and CDR2 FQGNSA come from the germline V gene.

The genes are TRBV7-2 and TRBJ1-1, with TRBD1 identical over 7 bases. The clonotype was recovered from a woman older than 75 with active or convalescent COVID-19. The sequencing input was peripheral blood. CDR3 protein: CASSRQGNTEAFF. The CDR3 DNA reads TGTGCCAGCAGCCGACAGGGGAACACTGAAGCTTTCTTT.